One TCR beta chain is described in this entry. The CDR3 is 17 amino acids. Per germline, CDR1 SGDLS and CDR2 YYNGEE. J lost 1 base, V lost 0 bases, and 5 bases had no gene match. Profiled with immunoSEQ multiplex PCR; TCRdb holds only in-frame clones, not every one. The sample includes tens of thousands of clones, 82% seen only once; the top ten take around 4.5%. The data were taken from a study of blood T cell repertoires in COVID-19. Whole-study context: Acute and convalescent COVID-19 specimens originated in the United States, Italy and Spain.

This clonotype originated in a woman aged 55-69 years with acute or convalescent COVID-19. The genes are TRBV9 and TRBJ2-5; 11 bases match TRBD2. Material for sequencing was peripheral blood. The CDR3 DNA is TGTGCCAGCAGCGTAGCGGCTAGCGGGGGGAGCCAAGAGACCCAGTACTTC. Protein sequence: CASSVAASGGSQETQYF. Full variable domain (missing parts from reference TRBV9 and TRBJ2-5): DSGVTQTPKHLITATGQRVTLRCSPRSGDLSVYWYQQSLDQGLQFLIQYYNGEERAKGNILERFSAQQFPDLHSELNLSSLELGDSALYFCASSVAASGGSQETQYFGPGTRLLVL.